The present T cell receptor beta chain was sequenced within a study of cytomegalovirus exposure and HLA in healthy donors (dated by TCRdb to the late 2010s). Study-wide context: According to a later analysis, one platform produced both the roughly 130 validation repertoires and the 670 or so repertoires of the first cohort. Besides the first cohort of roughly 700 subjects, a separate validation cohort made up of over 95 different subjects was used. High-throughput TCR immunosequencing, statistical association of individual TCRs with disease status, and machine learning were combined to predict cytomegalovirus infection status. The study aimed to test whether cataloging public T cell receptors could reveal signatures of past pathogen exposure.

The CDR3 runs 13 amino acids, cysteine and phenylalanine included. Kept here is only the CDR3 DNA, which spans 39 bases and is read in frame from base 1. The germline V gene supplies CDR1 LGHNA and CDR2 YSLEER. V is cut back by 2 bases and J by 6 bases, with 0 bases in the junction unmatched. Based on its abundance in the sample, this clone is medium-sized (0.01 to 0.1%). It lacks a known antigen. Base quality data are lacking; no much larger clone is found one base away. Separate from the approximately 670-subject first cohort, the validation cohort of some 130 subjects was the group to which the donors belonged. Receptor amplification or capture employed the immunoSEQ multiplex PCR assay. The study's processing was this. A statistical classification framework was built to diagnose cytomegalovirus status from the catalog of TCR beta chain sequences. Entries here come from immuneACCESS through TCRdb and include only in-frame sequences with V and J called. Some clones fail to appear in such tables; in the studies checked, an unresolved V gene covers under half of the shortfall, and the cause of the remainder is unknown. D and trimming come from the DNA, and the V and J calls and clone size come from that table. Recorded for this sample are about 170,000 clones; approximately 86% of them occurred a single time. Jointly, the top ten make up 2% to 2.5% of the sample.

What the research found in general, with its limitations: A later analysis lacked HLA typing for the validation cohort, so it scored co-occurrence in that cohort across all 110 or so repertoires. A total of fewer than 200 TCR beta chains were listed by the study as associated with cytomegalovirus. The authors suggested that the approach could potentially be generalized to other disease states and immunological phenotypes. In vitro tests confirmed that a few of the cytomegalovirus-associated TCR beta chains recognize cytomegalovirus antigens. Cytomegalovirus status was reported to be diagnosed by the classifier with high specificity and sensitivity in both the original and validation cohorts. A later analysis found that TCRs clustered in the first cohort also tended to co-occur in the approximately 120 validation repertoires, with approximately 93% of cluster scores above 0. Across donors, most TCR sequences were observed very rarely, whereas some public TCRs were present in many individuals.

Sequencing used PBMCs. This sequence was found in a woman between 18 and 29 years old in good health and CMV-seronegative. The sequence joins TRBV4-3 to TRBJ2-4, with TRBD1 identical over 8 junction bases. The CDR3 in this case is CASSQTGGNIQYF. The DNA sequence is TGCGCCAGCAGCCAAACAGGGGGAAACATTCAGTACTTC.